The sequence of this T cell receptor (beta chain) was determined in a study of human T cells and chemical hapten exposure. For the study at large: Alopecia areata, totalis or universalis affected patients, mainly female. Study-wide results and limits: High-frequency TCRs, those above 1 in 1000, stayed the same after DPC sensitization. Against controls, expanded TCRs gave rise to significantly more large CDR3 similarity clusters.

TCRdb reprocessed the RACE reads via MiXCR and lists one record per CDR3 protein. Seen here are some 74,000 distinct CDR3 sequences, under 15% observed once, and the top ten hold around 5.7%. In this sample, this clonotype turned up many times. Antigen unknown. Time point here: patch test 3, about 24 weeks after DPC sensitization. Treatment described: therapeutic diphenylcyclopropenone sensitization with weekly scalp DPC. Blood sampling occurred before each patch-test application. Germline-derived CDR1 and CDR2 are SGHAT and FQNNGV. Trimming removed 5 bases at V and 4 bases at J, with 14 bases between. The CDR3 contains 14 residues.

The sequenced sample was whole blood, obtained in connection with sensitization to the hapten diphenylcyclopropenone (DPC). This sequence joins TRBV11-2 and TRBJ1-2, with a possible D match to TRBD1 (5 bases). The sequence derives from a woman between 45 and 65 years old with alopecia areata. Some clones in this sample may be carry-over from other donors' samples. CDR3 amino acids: CASSPGTTSYGYTF. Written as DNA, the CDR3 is TGTGCCAGCAGCCCAGGGACGACCAGCTATGGCTACACCTTC.